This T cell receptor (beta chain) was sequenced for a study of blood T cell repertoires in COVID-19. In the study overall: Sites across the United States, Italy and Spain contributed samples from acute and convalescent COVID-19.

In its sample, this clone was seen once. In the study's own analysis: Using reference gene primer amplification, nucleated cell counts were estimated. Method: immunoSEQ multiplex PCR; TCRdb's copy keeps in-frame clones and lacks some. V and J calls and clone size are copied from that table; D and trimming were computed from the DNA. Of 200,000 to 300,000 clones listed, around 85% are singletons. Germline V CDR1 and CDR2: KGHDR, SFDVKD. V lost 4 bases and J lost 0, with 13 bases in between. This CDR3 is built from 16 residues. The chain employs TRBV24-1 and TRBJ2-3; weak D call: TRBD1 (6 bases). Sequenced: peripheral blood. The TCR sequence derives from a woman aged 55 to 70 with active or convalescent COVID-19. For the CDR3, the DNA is TGTGCCACCAGTGACCAAGACAGGCCTAGCACAGATACGCAGTATTTT. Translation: CATSDQDRPSTDTQYF.